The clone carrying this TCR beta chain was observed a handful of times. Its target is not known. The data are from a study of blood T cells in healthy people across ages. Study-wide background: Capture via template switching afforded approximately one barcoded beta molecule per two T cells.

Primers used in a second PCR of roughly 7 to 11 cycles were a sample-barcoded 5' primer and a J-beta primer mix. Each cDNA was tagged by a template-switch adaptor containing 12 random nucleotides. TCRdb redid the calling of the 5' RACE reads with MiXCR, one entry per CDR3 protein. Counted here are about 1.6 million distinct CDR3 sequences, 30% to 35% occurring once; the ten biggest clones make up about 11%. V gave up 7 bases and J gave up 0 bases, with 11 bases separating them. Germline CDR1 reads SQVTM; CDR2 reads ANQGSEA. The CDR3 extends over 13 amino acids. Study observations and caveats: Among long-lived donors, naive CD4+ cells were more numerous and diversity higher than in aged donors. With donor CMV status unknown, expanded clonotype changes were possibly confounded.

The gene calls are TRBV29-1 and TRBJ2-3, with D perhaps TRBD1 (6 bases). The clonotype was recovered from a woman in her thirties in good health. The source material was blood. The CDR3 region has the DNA TGCAGCGCTGACAGGTCTAGCACAGATACGCAGTATTTT. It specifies CSADRSSTDTQYF.